Listed here is a single T cell receptor beta chain. The data derive from a study of technical replicates of blood from several donors. Germline CDR1 is SGHVS and CDR2 is FNYEAQ. With 4 bases clipped from V and 7 bases from J, the junction kept 11 bases outside the gene matches. The CDR3 has 17 residues. TCRdb's table, derived via immunoSEQ multiplex PCR, lists solely in-frame clones and lacks some. The sample records over 50,000 clones, roughly 92% being singletons. The chain joins TRBV7-6 to TRBJ2-2; TRBD2 agrees at 11 bases. The sample taken for sequencing was T cells isolated from PBMCs. The receptor was derived from a human donor in good health. The CDR3 region is CASSYVTSGSLVGELFF. The CDR3 coding sequence is TGTGCCAGCAGCTATGTTACTAGCGGGAGTTTGGTCGGGGAGCTGTTTTTT.